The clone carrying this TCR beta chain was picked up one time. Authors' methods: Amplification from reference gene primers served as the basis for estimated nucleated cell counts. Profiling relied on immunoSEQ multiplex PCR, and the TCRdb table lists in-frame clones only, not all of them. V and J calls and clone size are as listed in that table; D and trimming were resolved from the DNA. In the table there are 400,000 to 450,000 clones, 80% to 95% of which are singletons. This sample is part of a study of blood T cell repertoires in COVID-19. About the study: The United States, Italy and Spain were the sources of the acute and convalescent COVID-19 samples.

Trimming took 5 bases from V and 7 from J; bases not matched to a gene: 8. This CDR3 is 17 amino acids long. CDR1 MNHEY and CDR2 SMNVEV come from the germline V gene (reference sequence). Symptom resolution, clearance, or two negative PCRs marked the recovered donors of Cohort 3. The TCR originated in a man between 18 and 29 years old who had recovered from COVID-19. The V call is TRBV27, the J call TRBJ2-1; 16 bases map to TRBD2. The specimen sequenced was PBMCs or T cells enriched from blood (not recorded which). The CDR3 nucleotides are TGTGCCAGCAGTCCGGGACTAGCGGGAGGGGGTGGTAATGAGCAGTTCTTC. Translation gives CASSPGLAGGGGNEQFF.